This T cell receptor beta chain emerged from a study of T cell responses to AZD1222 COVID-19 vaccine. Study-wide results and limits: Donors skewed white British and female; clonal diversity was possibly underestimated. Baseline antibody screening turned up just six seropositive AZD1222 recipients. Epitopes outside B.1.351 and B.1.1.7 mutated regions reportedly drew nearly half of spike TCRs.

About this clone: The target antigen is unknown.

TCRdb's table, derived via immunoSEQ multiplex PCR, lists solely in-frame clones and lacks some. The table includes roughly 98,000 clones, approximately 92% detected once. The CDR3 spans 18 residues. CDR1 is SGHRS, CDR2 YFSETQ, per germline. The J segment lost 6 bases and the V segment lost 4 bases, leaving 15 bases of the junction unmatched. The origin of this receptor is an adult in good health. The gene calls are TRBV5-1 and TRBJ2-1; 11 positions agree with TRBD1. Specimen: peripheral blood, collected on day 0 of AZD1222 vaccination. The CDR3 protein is CASSTGLGSGTGGNEQFF. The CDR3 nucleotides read TGCGCCAGCAGCACGGGCTTGGGGTCCGGGACAGGGGGCAATGAGCAGTTCTTC.